One TCR beta chain is described in this entry. Its antigen is unidentified. The sample belongs to a study of T cell responses to AZD1222 COVID-19 vaccine. Regarding the study as a whole: Spike-specific TCR breadth rose after two AZD1222 doses, and depth rose as well.

The length of the CDR3 is 15 residues. V lost 4 bases, J lost 0 bases, and 13 bases lay in between. Germline values: CDR1 SGHNT, CDR2 YYREEE (reference sequence). TCRdb's table, derived via immunoSEQ multiplex PCR, lists solely in-frame clones and lacks some. Counted here are roughly 150,000 clones, around 93% occurring once; the ten biggest clones make up more than 1.1%. This chain connects TRBV5-4 to TRBJ1-1, with D perhaps TRBD1 (6 bases). This sequence was found in an adult in good health. Sequences were derived from peripheral blood, sampled on day 0 of AZD1222 vaccination. The CDR3 spells CASSPPGQVNTEAFF. CDR3 coding DNA: TGTGCCAGCAGCCCTCCGGGACAAGTGAACACTGAAGCTTTCTTT.